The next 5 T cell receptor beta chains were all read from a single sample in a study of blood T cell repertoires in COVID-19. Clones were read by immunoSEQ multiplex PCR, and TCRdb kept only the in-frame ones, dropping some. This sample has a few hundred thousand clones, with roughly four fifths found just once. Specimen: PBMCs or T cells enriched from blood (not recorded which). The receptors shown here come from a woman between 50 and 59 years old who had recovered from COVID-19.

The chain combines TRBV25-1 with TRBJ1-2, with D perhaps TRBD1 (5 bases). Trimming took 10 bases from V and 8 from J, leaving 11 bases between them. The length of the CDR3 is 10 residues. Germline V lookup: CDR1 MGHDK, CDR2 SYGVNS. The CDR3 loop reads CATREGGYTF. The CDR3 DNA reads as TGTGCCACCAGGGAGGGGGGCTACACCTTC.

The CDR3 loop is CAWNGGNSNQPQHF. The DNA for the CDR3 is TGTGCCTGGAACGGGGGGAATAGCAATCAGCCCCAGCATTTT. The genes are TRBV30 and TRBJ1-5, with D tentatively TRBD1 (5 bases). This CDR3 is built from 14 residues. V lost 4 bases, J lost 0 bases, and 10 bases lay in between. Germline loops: CDR1 GTSNPN, CDR2 SVGIG (reference sequence).

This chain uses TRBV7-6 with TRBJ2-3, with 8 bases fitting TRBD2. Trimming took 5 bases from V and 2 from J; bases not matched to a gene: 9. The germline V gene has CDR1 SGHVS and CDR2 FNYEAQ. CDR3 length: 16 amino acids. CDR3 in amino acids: CASSPERGGYTDTQYF. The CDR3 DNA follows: TGTGCCAGCAGCCCAGAACGGGGGGGATACACAGATACGCAGTATTTT.

The CDR3 protein is CASSEYAVGGTQYF. The CDR3 bases are TGTGCCAGCAGTGAATACGCTGTGGGAGGGACCCAGTACTTC. The rearrangement joins TRBV25-1 to TRBJ2-5; the D gene is possibly TRBD2 (6 bases). Germline lookup yields CDR1 MGHDK and CDR2 SYGVNS. The CDR3 has 14 residues. Between the trimmed V and J ends, which lost 0 bases and 7 bases, there was a span of 12 bases.

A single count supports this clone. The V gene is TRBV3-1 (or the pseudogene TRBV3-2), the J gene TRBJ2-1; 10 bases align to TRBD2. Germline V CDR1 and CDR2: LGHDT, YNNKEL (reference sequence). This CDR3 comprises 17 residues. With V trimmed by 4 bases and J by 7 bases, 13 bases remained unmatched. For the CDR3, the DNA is TGTGCCAGCAGCCCCATCAACAGCGGGGGGGCCGGGAATGAGCAGTTCTTC. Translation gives CASSPINSGGAGNEQFF.